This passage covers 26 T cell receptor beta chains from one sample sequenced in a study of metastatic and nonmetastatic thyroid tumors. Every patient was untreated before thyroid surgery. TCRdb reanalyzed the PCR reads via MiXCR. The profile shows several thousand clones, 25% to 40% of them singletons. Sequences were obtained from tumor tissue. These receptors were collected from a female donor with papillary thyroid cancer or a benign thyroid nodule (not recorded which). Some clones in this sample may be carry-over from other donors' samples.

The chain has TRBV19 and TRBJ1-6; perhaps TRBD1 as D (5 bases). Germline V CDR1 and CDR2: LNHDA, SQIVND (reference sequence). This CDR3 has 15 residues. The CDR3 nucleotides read TGTACCACTAAAGTGGCCCAGGGCGGGAAGTCACCCCTCCACTTT. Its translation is CTTKVAQGGKSPLHF.

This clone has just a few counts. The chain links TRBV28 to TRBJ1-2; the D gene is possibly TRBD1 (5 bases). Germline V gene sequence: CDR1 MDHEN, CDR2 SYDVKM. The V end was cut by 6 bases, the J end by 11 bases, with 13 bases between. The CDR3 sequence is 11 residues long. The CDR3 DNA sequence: TGTGCCAGCAGCCGCGACAGAGATTACACCTTC. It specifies CASSRDRDYTF.

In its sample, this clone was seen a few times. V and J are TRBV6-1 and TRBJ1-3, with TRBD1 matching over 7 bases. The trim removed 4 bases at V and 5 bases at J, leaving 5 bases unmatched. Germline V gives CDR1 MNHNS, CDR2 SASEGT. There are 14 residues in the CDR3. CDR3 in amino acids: CASSARQGRNTIYF. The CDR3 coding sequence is TGTGCCAGCAGTGCTAGACAGGGTCGAAACACCATATATTTT.

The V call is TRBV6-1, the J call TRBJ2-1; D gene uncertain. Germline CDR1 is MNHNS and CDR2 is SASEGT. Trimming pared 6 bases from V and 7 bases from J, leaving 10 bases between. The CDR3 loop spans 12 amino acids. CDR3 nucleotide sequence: TGTGCCAGCAGAACAAGTCGTAATGAGCAGTTCTTC. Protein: CASRTSRNEQFF.

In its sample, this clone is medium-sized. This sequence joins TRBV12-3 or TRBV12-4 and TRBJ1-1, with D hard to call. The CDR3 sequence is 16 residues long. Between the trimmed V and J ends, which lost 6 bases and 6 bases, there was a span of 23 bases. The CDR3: CASRSTSRGSTSEAFF. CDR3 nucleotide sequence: TGTGCCAGCAGATCCACTTCCCGAGGGAGCACCTCTGAAGCTTTCTTT.

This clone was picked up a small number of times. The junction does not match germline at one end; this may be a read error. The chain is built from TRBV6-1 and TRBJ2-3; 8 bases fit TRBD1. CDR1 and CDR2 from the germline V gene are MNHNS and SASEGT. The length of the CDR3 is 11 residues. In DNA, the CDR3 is TGCGCCAGCAGCGGTGGACAGGGTAGGAATTTT. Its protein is CASSGGQGRNF.

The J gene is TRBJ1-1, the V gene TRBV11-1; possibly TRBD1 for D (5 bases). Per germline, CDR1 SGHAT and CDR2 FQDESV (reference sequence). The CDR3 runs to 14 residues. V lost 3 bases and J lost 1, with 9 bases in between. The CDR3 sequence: CASSLGRGNTEAFF. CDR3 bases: TGTGCCAGCAGCTTGGGGAGGGGGAACACTGAAGCTTTCTTT.

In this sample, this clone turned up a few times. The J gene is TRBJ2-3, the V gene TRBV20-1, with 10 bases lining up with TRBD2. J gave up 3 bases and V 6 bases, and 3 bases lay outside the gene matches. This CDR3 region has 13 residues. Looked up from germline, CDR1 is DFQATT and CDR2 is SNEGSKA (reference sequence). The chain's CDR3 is CSALAGETDTQYF. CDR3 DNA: TGCAGTGCCCTAGCGGGGGAAACAGATACGCAGTATTTT.

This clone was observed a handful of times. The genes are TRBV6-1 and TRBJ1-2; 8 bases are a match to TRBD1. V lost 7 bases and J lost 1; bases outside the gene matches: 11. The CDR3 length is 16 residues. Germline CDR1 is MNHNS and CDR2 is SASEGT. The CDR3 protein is CASKTGGLGGNYGYTF. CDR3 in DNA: TGTGCCAGCAAAACAGGGGGACTTGGGGGTAACTATGGCTACACCTTC.

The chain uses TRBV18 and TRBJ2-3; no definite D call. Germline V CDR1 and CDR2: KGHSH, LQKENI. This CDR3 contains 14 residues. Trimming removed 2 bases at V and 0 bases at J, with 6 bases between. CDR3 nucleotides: TGTGCCAGCTCACCAGACGGTAGCACAGATACGCAGTATTTT. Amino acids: CASSPDGSTDTQYF.

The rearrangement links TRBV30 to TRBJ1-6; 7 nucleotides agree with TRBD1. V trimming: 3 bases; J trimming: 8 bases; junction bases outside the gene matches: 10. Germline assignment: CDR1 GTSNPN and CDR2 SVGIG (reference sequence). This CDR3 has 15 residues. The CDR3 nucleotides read TGTGCCTGGAGCTACAGGGGAGGGGAGGATTCACCCCTCCACTTT. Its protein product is CAWSYRGGEDSPLHF.

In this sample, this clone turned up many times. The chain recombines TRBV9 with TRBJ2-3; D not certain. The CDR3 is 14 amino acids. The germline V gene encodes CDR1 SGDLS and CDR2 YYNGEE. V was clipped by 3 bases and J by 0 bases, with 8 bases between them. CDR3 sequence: CASSEGLSTDTQYF. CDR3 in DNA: TGTGCCAGCAGCGAGGGCCTAAGCACAGATACGCAGTATTTT.

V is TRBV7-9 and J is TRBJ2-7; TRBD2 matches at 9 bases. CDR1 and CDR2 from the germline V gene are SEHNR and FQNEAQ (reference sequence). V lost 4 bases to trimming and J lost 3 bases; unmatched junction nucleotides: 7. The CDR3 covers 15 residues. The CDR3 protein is CASSSDSGGNYEQYF. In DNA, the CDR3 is TGTGCCAGCAGCTCGGATAGCGGGGGCAACTACGAGCAGTACTTC.

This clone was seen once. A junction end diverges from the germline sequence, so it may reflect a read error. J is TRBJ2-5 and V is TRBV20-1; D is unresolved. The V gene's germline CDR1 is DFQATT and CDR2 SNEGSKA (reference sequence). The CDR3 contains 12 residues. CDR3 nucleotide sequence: TGCAGTGCTAGAGGCGTCCAAGGGACCCAGTACTTC. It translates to CSARGVQGTQYF.

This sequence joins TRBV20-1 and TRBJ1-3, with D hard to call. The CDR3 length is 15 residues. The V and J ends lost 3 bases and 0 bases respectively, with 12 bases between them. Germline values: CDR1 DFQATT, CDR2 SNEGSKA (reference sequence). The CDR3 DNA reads TGCAGTGCTAGCCCCCACTTTCTCTCTGGAAACACCATATATTTT. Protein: CSASPHFLSGNTIYF.

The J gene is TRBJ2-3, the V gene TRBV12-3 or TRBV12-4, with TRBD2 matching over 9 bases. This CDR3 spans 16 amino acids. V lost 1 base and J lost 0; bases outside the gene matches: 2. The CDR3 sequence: CASSLGLAGSTDTQYF. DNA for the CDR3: TGTGCCAGCAGTTTAGGGCTAGCGGGAAGCACAGATACGCAGTATTTT.

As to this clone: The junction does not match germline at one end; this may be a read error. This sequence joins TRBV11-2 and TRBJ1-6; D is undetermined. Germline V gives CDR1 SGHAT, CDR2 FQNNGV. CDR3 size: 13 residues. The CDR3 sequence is CASSLEGGSPLHF. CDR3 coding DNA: TGTGCCAGCAGCTTAGAAGGTGGATCACCTCTCCACTTT.

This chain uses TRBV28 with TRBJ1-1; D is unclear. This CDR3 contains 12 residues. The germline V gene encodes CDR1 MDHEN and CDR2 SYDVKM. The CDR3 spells CSSSLVWTEAFF. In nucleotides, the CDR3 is TGTTCAAGCAGCTTAGTGTGGACTGAAGCTTTCTTT.

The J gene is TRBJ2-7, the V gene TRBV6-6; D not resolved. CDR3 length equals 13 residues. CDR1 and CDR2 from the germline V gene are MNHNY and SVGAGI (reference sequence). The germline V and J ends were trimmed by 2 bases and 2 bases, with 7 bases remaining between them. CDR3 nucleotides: TGTGCCAGCAGTTACCGGCCAACCTACGAGCAGTACTTC. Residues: CASSYRPTYEQYF.

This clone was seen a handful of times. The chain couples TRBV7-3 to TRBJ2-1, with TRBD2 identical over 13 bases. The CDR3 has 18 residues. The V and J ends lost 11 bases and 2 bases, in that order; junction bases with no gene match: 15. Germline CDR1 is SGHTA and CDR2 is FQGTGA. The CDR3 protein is CALKVGLAGDYPYNEQFF. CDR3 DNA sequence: TGTGCCCTAAAGGTCGGACTAGCGGGAGACTATCCCTACAATGAGCAGTTCTTC.

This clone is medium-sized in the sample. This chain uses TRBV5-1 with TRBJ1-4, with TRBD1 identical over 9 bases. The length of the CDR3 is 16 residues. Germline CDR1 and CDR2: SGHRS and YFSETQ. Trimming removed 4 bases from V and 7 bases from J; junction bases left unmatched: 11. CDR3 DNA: TGCGCCAGCAGCGCGGGGACAGGGAACTTTTTTGAAAAACTGTTTTTT. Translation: CASSAGTGNFFEKLFF.

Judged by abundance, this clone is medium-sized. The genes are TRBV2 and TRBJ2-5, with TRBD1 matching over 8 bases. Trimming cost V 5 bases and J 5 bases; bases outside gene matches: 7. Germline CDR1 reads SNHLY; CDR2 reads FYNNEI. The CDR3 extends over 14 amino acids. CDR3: CASSPGGGTETQYF. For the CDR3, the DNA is TGTGCCAGCAGTCCAGGGGGCGGGACTGAGACCCAGTACTTC.

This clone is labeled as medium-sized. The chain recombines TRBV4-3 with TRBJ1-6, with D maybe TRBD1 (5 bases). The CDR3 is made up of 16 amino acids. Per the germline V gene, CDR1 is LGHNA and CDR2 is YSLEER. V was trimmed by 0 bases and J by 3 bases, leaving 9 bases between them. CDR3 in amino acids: CASSQEGDSYNSPLHF. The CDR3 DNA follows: TGCGCCAGCAGCCAAGAAGGAGACAGCTATAATTCACCCCTCCACTTT.

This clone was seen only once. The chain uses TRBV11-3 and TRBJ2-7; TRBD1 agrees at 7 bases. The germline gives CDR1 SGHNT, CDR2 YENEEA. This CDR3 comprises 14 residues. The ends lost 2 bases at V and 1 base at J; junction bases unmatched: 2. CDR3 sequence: CASSLRQGSYEQYF. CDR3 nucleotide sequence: TGTGCCAGCAGCTTACGACAGGGATCCTACGAGCAGTACTTC.

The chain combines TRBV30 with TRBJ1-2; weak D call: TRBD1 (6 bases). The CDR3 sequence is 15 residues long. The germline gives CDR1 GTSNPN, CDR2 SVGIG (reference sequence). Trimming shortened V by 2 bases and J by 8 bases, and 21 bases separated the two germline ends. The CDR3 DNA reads TGTGCCTGGAGTACTAGTTATTCAGGGGCGGAGGGCTACACCTTC. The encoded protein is CAWSTSYSGAEGYTF. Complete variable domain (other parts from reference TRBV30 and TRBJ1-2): SQTIHQWPATLVQPVGSPLSLECTVEGTSNPNLYWYRQAAGRGLQLLFYSVGIGQISSEVPQNLSASRPQDRQFILSSKKLLLSDSGFYLCAWSTSYSGAEGYTFGSGTRLTVV.

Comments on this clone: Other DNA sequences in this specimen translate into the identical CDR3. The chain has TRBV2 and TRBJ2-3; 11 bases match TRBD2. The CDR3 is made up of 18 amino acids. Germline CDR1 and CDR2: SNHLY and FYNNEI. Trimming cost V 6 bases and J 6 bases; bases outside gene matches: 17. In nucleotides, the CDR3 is TGTGCCAGCAGCGGTACTAGCGGGGGTCGGACCCTGGGTGATACGCAGTATTTT. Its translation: CASSGTSGGRTLGDTQYF.